These T cell receptor beta chains were read from a single sample in a study of control samples from healthy donors and cancer patients. Using immunoSEQ multiplex PCR, the repertoire was profiled, and TCRdb retains in-frame clones only, with some absent. The sample holds roughly 200,000 clones. The sequencing input was blood. These receptor sequences come from a woman aged 25 to 39 in good health. Both conserved end residues are part of each CDR3. The D gene is left open where the match is weak.

v_gene: TRBV5-4
d_gene: TRBD2
j_gene: TRBJ2-7
CDR3aa: CASSSGLAGEYEQYF
CDR3nt: TGTGCCAGCAGCTCCGGACTAGCGGGAGAATACGAGCAGTACTTC

v_gene: TRBV7-9
d_gene: -
j_gene: TRBJ1-2
CDR3aa: CASSGGSFYGYTF
CDR3nt: TGTGCCAGCAGCGGGGGGTCCTTCTATGGCTACACCTTC

v_gene: TRBV9
d_gene: -
j_gene: TRBJ1-2
CDR3aa: CASSTGTSYGYTF
CDR3nt: TGTGCCAGCAGCACAGGGACATCCTATGGCTACACCTTC

v_gene: TRBV2
d_gene: -
j_gene: TRBJ1-6
CDR3aa: CASSEAQGPHSPLHF
CDR3nt: TGTGCCAGCAGTGAGGCCCAAGGGCCCCATTCACCCCTCCACTTT

v_gene: TRBV29-1
d_gene: -
j_gene: TRBJ1-3
CDR3aa: CSVENRRPSGNTIYF
CDR3nt: TGCAGCGTTGAGAACAGACGACCCTCTGGAAACACCATATATTTT

v_gene: TRBV19
d_gene: TRBD2
j_gene: TRBJ2-1
CDR3aa: CASRPIGRGEQFF
CDR3nt: TGTGCCAGTAGGCCGATAGGGAGGGGTGAGCAGTTCTTC

v_gene: TRBV28
d_gene: -
j_gene: TRBJ2-1
CDR3aa: CASSRRSETYNEQFF
CDR3nt: TGTGCCAGCAGCCGAAGGTCGGAAACCTACAATGAGCAGTTCTTC

v_gene: TRBV28
d_gene: -
j_gene: TRBJ1-2
CDR3aa: CASSLTDFYGYTF
CDR3nt: TGTGCCAGCAGTCTGACAGACTTCTATGGCTACACCTTC

v_gene: TRBV19
d_gene: TRBD1
j_gene: TRBJ2-7
CDR3aa: CASSTGGQGIYEQYF
CDR3nt: TGTGCCAGTAGTACAGGGGGACAGGGGATCTACGAGCAGTACTTC

v_gene: TRBV7-9
d_gene: -
j_gene: TRBJ1-1
CDR3aa: CASSLTGEAFF
CDR3nt: TGTGCCAGCAGCTTAACTGGGGAAGCTTTCTTT

v_gene: TRBV7-7
d_gene: -
j_gene: TRBJ2-5
CDR3aa: CASSSTVQETQYF
CDR3nt: TGTGCTAGCAGCTCGACCGTACAAGAGACCCAGTACTTC

v_gene: TRBV28
d_gene: -
j_gene: TRBJ1-4
CDR3aa: CASSEGGAKNEKLFF
CDR3nt: TGTGCCAGCAGCGAAGGGGGGGCAAAGAATGAAAAACTGTTTTTT

v_gene: TRBV6-2/TRBV6-3
d_gene: -
j_gene: TRBJ2-2
CDR3aa: CASSYYTGELFF
CDR3nt: TGTGCCAGCAGTTATTACACCGGGGAGCTGTTTTTT

v_gene: TRBV5-5
d_gene: -
j_gene: TRBJ1-1
CDR3aa: CASSFAWGTEAFF
CDR3nt: TGTGCCAGCAGCTTTGCATGGGGTACTGAAGCTTTCTTT

v_gene: TRBV19
d_gene: -
j_gene: TRBJ2-7
CDR3aa: CASSIHDSNHEQYF
CDR3nt: TGTGCCAGTAGTATCCACGATTCAAACCACGAGCAGTACTTC

v_gene: TRBV14
d_gene: -
j_gene: TRBJ2-2
CDR3aa: CASSQGVNTGELFF
CDR3nt: TGTGCCAGCAGCCAAGGGGTCAACACCGGGGAGCTGTTTTTT

v_gene: TRBV6-5
d_gene: TRBD1
j_gene: TRBJ1-2
CDR3aa: CASSSGRTGNHF
CDR3nt: TGTGCCAGCAGTTCGGGACGGACAGGGAATCACTTC